This is a list of T cell receptor beta chains from one sample in a study of tumor-infiltrating lymphocytes in oesophageal squamous cell carcinoma. TCRdb re-called the PCR reads through MiXCR, storing one row per CDR3 protein. Counted here are about 19,000 distinct CDR3 sequences, about 41% occurring once; the ten biggest clones make up over 9.5%. Sequenced sample: normal esophageal tissue next to the tumor. Receptor source: a male donor with esophageal squamous cell carcinoma. The CDR3 runs from the conserved cysteine through the conserved F or W. The D gene is left open where the match is weak. The listing skips clone size in some rows; elsewhere it reads once, few, many or a size class.

NA,TRBJ2-6,TRBV9,NA,CASSLDDGAGANVLTF,TGTGCCAGCAGCCTAGACGATGGGGCTGGGGCCAACGTCCTGACTTTC
NA,TRBJ2-1,TRBV24-1,NA,CATSALAENYNEQFF,TGTGCCACCAGTGCCCTAGCTGAGAACTACAATGAGCAGTTCTTC
few,TRBJ2-1,TRBV7-2,TRBD2,CASSLSITSGAGYNEQFF,TGTGCCAGCAGCTTAAGCATTACTAGCGGGGCCGGATACAATGAGCAGTTCTTC
NA,TRBJ1-2,TRBV19,NA,CASSPSGVNYGYTF,TGTGCCAGTAGCCCCTCGGGGGTTAACTATGGCTACACCTTC
few,TRBJ2-5,TRBV6-1,TRBD2,CASSDPWGGKETQYF,TGTGCCAGCAGTGACCCCTGGGGGGGGAAGGAGACCCAGTACTTC
many,TRBJ1-5,TRBV6-2/TRBV6-3,NA,CASSPDSYNQPQHF,TGTGCCAGCAGTCCCGACAGCTACAATCAGCCCCAGCATTTT
many,TRBJ2-1,TRBV5-6,NA,CASSSLLIRPDNEQFF,TGTGCCAGCAGCAGCCTATTGATACGGCCGGACAATGAGCAGTTCTTC
few,TRBJ2-7,TRBV28,NA,CASTSSGTPNSYEQYF,TGTGCCAGCACGTCCTCCGGGACTCCTAACTCCTACGAGCAGTACTTC
many,TRBJ2-6,TRBV5-6,NA,CASSSPLGGANVLTF,TGTGCCAGCAGCTCCCCCCTGGGTGGGGCCAACGTCCTGACTTTC
once,TRBJ2-5,TRBV7-6,NA,CASSFGGRDQETQYF,TGTGCTAGCAGCTTCGGGGGCCGTGACCAAGAGACCCAGTACTTC
few,TRBJ2-7,TRBV7-8,NA,CASSLQGTYEQYF,TGTGCCAGCAGCTTACAGGGTACCTACGAGCAGTACTTC
many,TRBJ2-5,TRBV5-1,NA,CASSLRADQETQYF,TGCGCCAGCAGCTTGAGAGCAGACCAAGAGACCCAGTACTTC
many,TRBJ2-2,TRBV24-1,TRBD1,CATGGQGFTGELFF,TGTGCCACCGGGGGACAGGGGTTCACCGGGGAGCTGTTTTTT
few,TRBJ1-4,TRBV7-6,TRBD1,CASSSGTATNEKLFF,TGTGCCAGCAGCTCCGGGACAGCAACTAATGAAAAACTGTTTTTT
NA,TRBJ2-3,TRBV7-4,TRBD2,CASSLAGGGSGTDTQYF,TGTGCCAGCAGCTTAGCGGGGGGGGGGAGCGGCACAGATACGCAGTATTTT
once,TRBJ2-4,TRBV7-3,NA,CASGEGSYNEQYF,TGTGCCAGCGGTGAGGGGTCCTACAATGAGCAGTACTTC